The clone carrying this T cell receptor (beta chain) appeared a few times. The antigen remains unidentified. This CDR3 spans 15 amino acids. Germline CDR1 and CDR2: GTSNPN and SVGIG (reference sequence). Trimming took off 5 bases at V and 1 base at J, with 17 bases between the two ends. This record belongs to a study of beta chain features in type 1 diabetes. Overall study context: Healthy donors, compared against patients, showed similar age, gender and cell yields. There were around 110 million sorted cells examined across all samples. Study-level points and caveats: Within each of all four CD4+ subsets, Type 1 diabetes patients had TCRB CDR3s that were moderately but significantly shorter.

TCRB transcripts that were expressed got sequenced, as all of the isolated RNA had been reverse transcribed. TCRdb's copy holds only in-frame clones and misses some; the assay was immunoSEQ multiplex PCR. The sample contains about 340,000 clones, 13% of which appear only once. Sequencing was done on a sample of naive CD4+ T cells from blood. V usage is TRBV30 and J usage is TRBJ1-1, with a tentative D call TRBD1 (5 bases). This TCR came from a woman younger than 30 with type 1 diabetes. The CDR3 loop reads CAWDTLWTRNTEAFF. In DNA form, the CDR3 reads TGTGCCTGGGATACCCTCTGGACAAGGAACACTGAAGCTTTCTTT.